This T cell receptor (beta chain) stems from a study of patients and donors after allogeneic stem cell transplantation. CDR3 length equals 16 residues. Per germline, CDR1 LNHNV and CDR2 YYDKDF (reference sequence). Deletions cut 0 bases from V and 2 bases from J, with 13 bases between. This clonotype occurred a few times. TCRdb redid the calling of the RT-PCR reads with MiXCR, one entry per CDR3 protein. The sample consists of about a million distinct CDR3 sequences, approximately 19% of them appearing once. The chain combines TRBV15 with TRBJ2-5; D is perhaps TRBD2 (5 bases). The sequencing sample was made of blood, either unsorted or a sorted T cell fraction (not recorded which). The receptor was isolated from a human donor who was either an allogeneic HSCT recipient or a stem cell or donor lymphocyte infusion donor (not recorded which). It is not recorded whose cells these are; they may come from a transplant donor. CDR3 in amino acids: CATSRDYGIKQETQYF. In nucleotides, the CDR3 is TGTGCCACCAGCAGAGATTACGGGATAAAACAAGAGACCCAGTACTTC.